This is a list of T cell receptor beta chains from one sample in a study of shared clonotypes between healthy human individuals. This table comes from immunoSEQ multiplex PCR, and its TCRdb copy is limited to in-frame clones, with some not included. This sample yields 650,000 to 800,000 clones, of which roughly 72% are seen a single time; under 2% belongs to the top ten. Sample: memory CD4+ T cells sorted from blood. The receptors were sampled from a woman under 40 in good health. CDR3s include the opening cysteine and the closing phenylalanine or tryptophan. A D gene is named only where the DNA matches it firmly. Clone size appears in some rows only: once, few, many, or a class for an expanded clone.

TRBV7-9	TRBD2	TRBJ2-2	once	TGTGCCAGCAGCTTAGCGACTAGCAGACCCACCGGGGAGCTGTTTTTT	CASSLATSRPTGELFF
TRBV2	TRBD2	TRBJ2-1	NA	TGTGCCAGCAGTGATGGGACTAGCGGGAGAGGCGAGCAGTTCTTC	CASSDGTSGRGEQFF
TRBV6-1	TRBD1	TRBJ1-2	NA	TGTGCCAGCACTAAGGACAGGCGTGACTATGGCTACACCTTC	CASTKDRRDYGYTF
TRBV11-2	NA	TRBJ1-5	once	TGTGCCAGCAGCTTAGACCAGGGCAATCAGCCCCAGCATTTT	CASSLDQGNQPQHF
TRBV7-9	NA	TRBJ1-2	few	TGTGCCAGCAGCTTAGTAGAGGGAGTGGCGCCGACTGGCTACACCTTC	CASSLVEGVAPTGYTF
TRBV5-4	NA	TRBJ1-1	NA	TGTGCCAGCAGCTTGGCGGGAGGGAGACGCACTGAAGCTTTCTTT	CASSLAGGRRTEAFF
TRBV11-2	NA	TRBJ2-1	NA	TGTGCCAGCAGCCAAAGCCGGGACACCCTGTGGGGCTCCTACAATGAGCAGTTCTTC	CASSQSRDTLWGSYNEQFF
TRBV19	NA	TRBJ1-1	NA	TGTGCCAGTAGTATATATAAGGGTGGCACTGAAGCTTTCTTT	CASSIYKGGTEAFF
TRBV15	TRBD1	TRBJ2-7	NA	TGTGCCACCAGCAGAGATCTCACAGGGGGACTTTCCGAGCAGTACTTC	CATSRDLTGGLSEQYF
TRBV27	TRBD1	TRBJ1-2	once	TGTGCCAGCACCCCAGGGGGGGGGAGCTATGGCTACACCTTC	CASTPGGGSYGYTF
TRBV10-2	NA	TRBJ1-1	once	TGCGCCAGCGGATCCAGGGGTAACGCTTTCTTT	CASGSRGNAFF
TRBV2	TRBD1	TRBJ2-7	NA	TGTGCCAGCAGCCCGGGACAGGGGACCTACGAGCAGTACTTC	CASSPGQGTYEQYF
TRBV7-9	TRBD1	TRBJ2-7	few	TGTGCCAGCAGCCGAAAGGACCCGGGACAGGGAGGAAGGCAGTACTTC	CASSRKDPGQGGRQYF
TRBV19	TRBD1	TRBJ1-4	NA	TGTGCCAGTAGTTATGGTCGGGACAGTAATGAAAAACTGTTTTTT	CASSYGRDSNEKLFF
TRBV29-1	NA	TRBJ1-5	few	TGCAGCGTTGAAGAACAGAGAGGCCAGCCCCAGCATTTT	CSVEEQRGQPQHF
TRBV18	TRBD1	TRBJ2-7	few	TGTGCCAGCTCACCCAACAGGGGCGTCTACGAGCAGTACTTC	CASSPNRGVYEQYF
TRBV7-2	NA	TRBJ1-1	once	TGTGCCAGCAGCTCCCTGGGCCTGCGGAACACTGAAGCTTTCTTT	CASSSLGLRNTEAFF